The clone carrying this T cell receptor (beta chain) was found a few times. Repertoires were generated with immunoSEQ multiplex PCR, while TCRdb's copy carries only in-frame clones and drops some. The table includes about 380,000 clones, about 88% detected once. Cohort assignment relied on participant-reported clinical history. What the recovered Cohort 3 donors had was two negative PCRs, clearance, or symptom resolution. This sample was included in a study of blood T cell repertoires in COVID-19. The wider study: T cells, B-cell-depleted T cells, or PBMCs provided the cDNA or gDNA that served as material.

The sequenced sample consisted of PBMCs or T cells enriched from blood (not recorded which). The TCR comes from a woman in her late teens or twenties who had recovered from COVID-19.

The CDR3 DNA reads TGTGCCAGTAGGAGAGACGGAGGCAACTATGGCTACACCTTC. It encodes CASRRDGGNYGYTF. The genes are TRBV19 and TRBJ1-2; no clear D. The CDR3 consists of 14 residues. Germline-derived CDR1 and CDR2 are LNHDA and SQIVND (reference sequence). V gave up 6 bases and J gave up 2 bases, with 13 bases separating them.